The next 4 T cell receptor beta chains were all read from a single sample in a study of OX40 agonist ivuxolimab in advanced cancers. Assay used: immunoSEQ multiplex PCR; TCRdb lists only in-frame clones, some missing. The sample consists of tens of thousands of clones, about nine tenths of them appearing once. The source was CD4+ or CD8+ T cells sorted from blood, collected in a trial of the OX40 agonist ivuxolimab. These receptors were collected from an adult with an advanced solid tumor such as melanoma, head and neck, liver or kidney cancer.

In this sample, this clone turned up once. The chain joins TRBV30 to TRBJ2-1, with TRBD2 matching over 11 bases. CDR1 GTSNPN and CDR2 SVGIG come from the germline V gene (reference sequence). The junction had 8 bases not matched to a gene; V was cut back by 2 bases and J by 8 bases. CDR3 length equals 15 residues. CDR3 sequence reads: CAWSIAGGPGDEQFF. CDR3 nucleotide sequence: TGTGCCTGGAGTATAGCGGGAGGGCCTGGGGATGAGCAGTTCTTC.

V usage is TRBV18 and J usage is TRBJ1-1, with no clear D. Germline V lookup: CDR1 KGHSH, CDR2 LQKENI. The length of the CDR3 is 13 residues. V shed 0 bases and J shed 5 bases, with 7 bases lying between them. The CDR3 loop reads CASSPPGWTEAFF. The DNA for the CDR3 is TGTGCCAGCTCACCACCAGGGTGGACTGAAGCTTTCTTT. The complete variable domain, with remaining parts taken from reference TRBV18 and TRBJ1-1, reads NAGVMQNPRHLVRRRGQEARLRCSPMKGHSHVYWYRQLPEEGLKFMVYLQKENIIDESGMPKERFSAEFPKEGPSILRIQQVVRGDSAAYFCASSPPGWTEAFFGQGTRLTVV.

The chain uses TRBV27 and TRBJ1-1, with D possibly TRBD1 on 5 matching bases. The CDR3 runs to 15 residues. V dropped 0 bases and J dropped 1 base, with 9 bases sitting between them. Germline values: CDR1 MNHEY, CDR2 SMNVEV (reference sequence). The CDR3 bases are TGTGCCAGCAGTTTATCGGCAGGGAGGAACACTGAAGCTTTCTTT. This gives the protein CASSLSAGRNTEAFF.

This chain joins TRBV29-1 and TRBJ2-2, with TRBD2 identical over 7 bases. Losses at the gene ends were 5 bases for V and 5 bases for J; bases not matched to a gene: 2. Germline assignment: CDR1 SQVTM and CDR2 ANQGSEA. This CDR3 has 12 residues. CDR3 region: CSVFGRTGELFF. The CDR3 DNA is TGCAGCGTTTTCGGGAGGACCGGGGAGCTGTTTTTT.